A single sample gave rise to the 23 T cell receptor beta chains below, sequenced in a study of Ad26.COV2.S vaccination and SARS-CoV-2 variants. Treatment defined: some 19 received Ad26.COV2.S at low or high dose, single or two shots; about 5 received placebo; per-sample allocation not given. Day 63 following the first vaccine or placebo injection was when the samples were taken. Profiled with immunoSEQ multiplex PCR; TCRdb holds only in-frame clones, not every one. The profile shows 350,000 to 500,000 clones, roughly 87% of them singletons. The material was peripheral blood, obtained in a trial of Ad26.COV2.S vaccine versus placebo. These receptors all stem from a person aged 18-60 years who received the Ad26.COV2.S COVID-19 vaccine or a placebo.

The chain combines TRBV7-2 with TRBJ2-1; TRBD2 matches at 10 bases. Losses at the gene ends were 9 bases for V and 10 bases for J; bases not matched to a gene: 12. CDR1 and CDR2 (germline): SGHTA, FQGNSA. CDR3 length: 14 amino acids. The CDR3 coding sequence is TGTGCCAGTGGAAAGCGGGAGGGCCTGGGAGAGCAGTTCTTC. Translating gives CASGKREGLGEQFF.

CDR3 residues: CSVAIGQDYGYTF. The CDR3 DNA reads TGCAGCGTTGCGATCGGACAGGACTATGGCTACACCTTC. This rearrangement joins TRBV29-1 to TRBJ1-2, with 7 bases aligning to TRBD1. Germline lookup yields CDR1 SQVTM and CDR2 ANQGSEA. The CDR3 extends over 13 amino acids. J lost 3 bases, V lost 4 bases, and 5 bases had no gene match.

With respect to this clone: A read error may produce the germline difference seen at one junction end. The chain uses TRBV12-3 or TRBV12-4 and TRBJ2-5; 8 nucleotides match TRBD2. The CDR3 runs to 13 residues. As DNA, the CDR3 is TGTGCCAGCACCCCTCAAGCGGGAGAGACCCTGTACTTC. This translates into CASTPQAGETLYF.

This chain connects TRBV15 to TRBJ1-4, with D maybe TRBD1 (5 bases). The ends were cut back, 3 bases at V and 0 bases at J, with 11 bases in the middle. The CDR3 has 16 amino acids. Germline CDR1 reads LNHNV; CDR2 reads YYDKDF (reference sequence). The CDR3 protein is CATSSSGEATNEKLFF. The CDR3 bases are TGTGCCACCAGCAGTTCGGGGGAAGCAACTAATGAAAAACTGTTTTTT.

This rearrangement joins TRBV19 to TRBJ2-4, with D possibly being TRBD1 (7 bases). This CDR3 has 15 residues. V lost 7 bases and J lost 1, with 14 bases in between. Germline CDR1 and CDR2: LNHDA and SQIVND (reference sequence). CDR3 residues: CASNEPGGAKNIQYF. In nucleotides, the CDR3 is TGTGCCAGTAACGAACCAGGGGGGGCCAAAAACATTCAGTACTTC.

The V gene is TRBV18, the J gene TRBJ2-1; 14 nucleotides agree with TRBD2. The germline V gene encodes CDR1 KGHSH and CDR2 LQKENI. V lost 3 bases, J lost 14 bases, and 9 bases stayed unmatched. The CDR3 loop spans 15 amino acids. CDR3 bases: TGTGCCAGCTCACCGGGACTAGCGGGAGAGATTTCAAAGTTCTTC. Translated: CASSPGLAGEISKFF.

The genes are TRBV28 and TRBJ2-3; D is possibly TRBD1 or TRBD2 (6 bases each). This CDR3 contains 16 residues. The germline V and J ends were trimmed by 8 bases and 0 bases, with 18 bases remaining between them. Germline assignment: CDR1 MDHEN and CDR2 SYDVKM. CDR3 sequence (DNA): TGTGCCAGCCCCCCCCGAGGGGGGTCAAGCACAGATACGCAGTATTTT. Encoded protein: CASPPRGGSSTDTQYF. Combining the CDR3 with reference TRBV28 and TRBJ2-3 gives the whole variable domain DVKVTQSSRYLVKRTGEKVFLECVQDMDHENMFWYRQDPGLGLRLIYFSYDVKMKEKGDIPEGYSVSREKKERFSLILESASTNQTSMYLCASPPRGGSSTDTQYFGPGTRLTVL.

The chain couples TRBV5-4 to TRBJ2-7; D not certain. The V end was cut by 2 bases, the J end by 0 bases, with 9 bases between. CDR1 is SGHNT, CDR2 YYREEE, per germline (reference sequence). The CDR3 sequence is 14 residues long. As DNA, the CDR3 is TGTGCCAGCAGCTTCTACCGGGCCTCCTACGAGCAGTACTTC. This sequence encodes CASSFYRASYEQYF.

The chain uses TRBV4-3 and TRBJ2-3; 8 nucleotides agree with TRBD2. Germline loops: CDR1 LGHNA, CDR2 YSLEER. The CDR3 totals 16 residues. V trimming: 4 bases; J trimming: 0 bases; junction bases outside the gene matches: 6. The chain's CDR3 is CASSRLTSVSTDTQYF. In nucleotides, the CDR3 is TGCGCCAGCAGCCGCCTGACTAGCGTCAGCACAGATACGCAGTATTTT.

The J gene is TRBJ2-2, the V gene TRBV7-2; 8 nucleotides line up with TRBD2. Germline V lookup: CDR1 SGHTA, CDR2 FQGNSA. V gave up 5 bases and J gave up 7 bases; unmatched junction bases: 12. CDR3 length: 16 amino acids. CDR3 sequence: CASSPHGGLVGGELFF. The CDR3 nucleotides are TGTGCCAGCAGCCCCCACGGGGGACTAGTAGGCGGGGAGCTGTTTTTT.

The J gene is TRBJ1-1, the V gene TRBV4-3; 8 bases line up with TRBD1. Per the germline V gene, CDR1 is LGHNA and CDR2 is YSLEER. The ends lost 3 bases at V and 6 bases at J; junction bases unmatched: 9. The CDR3 spans 15 residues. The CDR3 spells CASSHRQGLRAEAFF. Written as DNA, the CDR3 is TGCGCCAGCAGCCATAGACAGGGGTTAAGAGCTGAAGCTTTCTTT.

The J gene is TRBJ2-4, the V gene TRBV5-1; 11 bases agree with TRBD2. Germline V CDR1 and CDR2: SGHRS, YFSETQ. The CDR3 runs to 18 residues. The V and J ends lost 3 bases and 0 bases, in that order; junction bases with no gene match: 8. The CDR3 DNA sequence: TGCGCCAGCAGCTCCCTAGCGGGGGGCCCAGTAGCCAAAAACATTCAGTACTTC. Amino acid sequence: CASSSLAGGPVAKNIQYF. The full variable domain, in which reference TRBV5-1 and TRBJ2-4 provide the parts outside the CDR3, is KAGVTQTPRYLIKTRGQQVTLSCSPISGHRSVSWYQQTPGQGLQFLFEYFSETQRNKGNFPGRFSGRQFSNSRSEMNVSTLELGDSALYLCASSSLAGGPVAKNIQYFGAGTRLSVL.

The chain has TRBV4-3 and TRBJ1-1, with a weak D call TRBD1 (5 bases). The CDR3 contains 14 residues. Trimming removed 4 bases from V and 3 bases from J, with 12 bases in between. CDR1 and CDR2 (germline): LGHNA, YSLEER. CDR3 sequence: CASSRDSQDTEAFF. The CDR3, as DNA: TGCGCCAGCAGCCGCGACAGCCAGGACACTGAAGCTTTCTTT.

This CDR3 is CASSPRGIQETQYF. The CDR3 DNA sequence: TGTGCCAGCAGCCCCAGGGGGATCCAAGAGACCCAGTACTTC. The chain couples TRBV7-2 to TRBJ2-5; 7 nucleotides match TRBD1. Germline-derived CDR1 and CDR2 are SGHTA and FQGNSA. This CDR3 has 14 amino acids. J lost 1 base, V lost 5 bases, and 4 bases had no gene match.

The chain carries TRBV6-6 and TRBJ2-3, with TRBD2 matching over 12 bases. Per the germline V gene, CDR1 is MNHNY and CDR2 is SVGAGI (reference sequence). There are 16 residues in the CDR3. V lost 7 bases and J lost 3; bases outside the gene matches: 8. CDR3 DNA: TGTGCCAGCACTAGCGGGGGGGCGGGCGTTACAGATACGCAGTATTTT. The encoded protein is CASTSGGAGVTDTQYF.

J is TRBJ2-5 and V is TRBV29-1; TRBD1 agrees at 9 bases. The length of the CDR3 is 15 residues. Trimming at V came to 7 bases and at J to 5 bases, leaving 14 bases not matched to a gene. Germline V gene sequence: CDR1 SQVTM, CDR2 ANQGSEA. CDR3 sequence reads: CSATPGTGLTETQYF. The DNA for the CDR3 is TGCAGCGCGACCCCCGGGACAGGGTTGACGGAGACCCAGTACTTC.

This chain links TRBV5-4 with TRBJ2-3; D gene unclear. V gave up 0 bases and J gave up 2 bases, with 7 bases separating them. Germline loops: CDR1 SGHNT, CDR2 YYREEE (reference sequence). This CDR3 has 14 residues. The CDR3, as DNA: TGTGCCAGCAGCTTGGTCGGATACACAGATACGCAGTATTTT. This sequence encodes CASSLVGYTDTQYF.

A single count supports this clone. This chain connects TRBV9 to TRBJ1-1; D remains ambiguous. V was clipped by 0 bases and J by 1 base, with 13 bases between them. The CDR3 runs to 16 residues. Looked up from germline, CDR1 is SGDLS and CDR2 is YYNGEE. DNA for the CDR3: TGTGCCAGCAGCGTAGTTCCAGCCTTAGGGAACACTGAAGCTTTCTTT. This codes for CASSVVPALGNTEAFF. The full variable domain, with the rest looked up from reference TRBV9 and TRBJ1-1, is DSGVTQTPKHLITATGQRVTLRCSPRSGDLSVYWYQQSLDQGLQFLIQYYNGEERAKGNILERFSAQQFPDLHSELNLSSLELGDSALYFCASSVVPALGNTEAFFGQGTRLTVV.

A note on this clone: The same CDR3 is also encoded by other DNA sequences in this sample. This chain links TRBV28 with TRBJ1-1; no clear D gene. CDR3 length: 12 amino acids. Trimming took off 3 bases at V and 4 bases at J, with 6 bases between the two ends. Germline CDR1 is MDHEN and CDR2 is SYDVKM. The CDR3 region is CASSLARTEAFF. CDR3 coding DNA: TGTGCCAGCAGTTTGGCGCGCACTGAAGCTTTCTTT.

The rearrangement uses TRBV27 and TRBJ2-1; 7 bases agree with TRBD2. Germline V gene sequence: CDR1 MNHEY, CDR2 SMNVEV (reference sequence). V gave up 4 bases and J gave up 6 bases; unmatched junction bases: 6. CDR3 length: 14 residues. CDR3 sequence: CASSSVLAVNEQFF. DNA for the CDR3: TGTGCCAGCAGTTCCGTTCTAGCGGTCAATGAGCAGTTCTTC.

The chain carries TRBV4-3 and TRBJ2-3; TRBD2 is a possible D gene (5 bases). V dropped 0 bases and J dropped 1 base, with 20 bases sitting between them. The CDR3 is made up of 19 amino acids. Germline V gene lookup returns CDR1 LGHNA and CDR2 YSLEER. The CDR3 spells CASSQESAPGRGRTDTQYF. As DNA, the CDR3 is TGCGCCAGCAGCCAAGAAAGCGCTCCCGGTCGGGGTCGCACAGATACGCAGTATTTT.

The J gene is TRBJ2-1, the V gene TRBV5-4; D not certain. The germline CDR1 and CDR2 sequences are SGHNT and YYREEE (reference sequence). V was shortened by 4 bases and J by 5 bases, with 4 bases between the two germline ends. The CDR3 contains 11 residues. This CDR3 is CASSTNNEQFF. The CDR3 DNA sequence: TGTGCCAGCAGCACTAACAATGAGCAGTTCTTC.

About this clone itself: Other DNA sequences in this specimen translate into the identical CDR3. The V and J genes are TRBV5-4 and TRBJ2-3; tentative D call: TRBD2 (5 bases). The CDR3 loop spans 14 amino acids. Germline-derived CDR1 and CDR2 are SGHNT and YYREEE (reference sequence). The germline V and J ends were trimmed by 0 bases and 1 base, with 6 bases remaining between them. The CDR3 DNA reads as TGTGCCAGCAGCTTGGCCGGGGGCACAGATACGCAGTATTTT. Translating it yields CASSLAGGTDTQYF.